Presented here are 26 T cell receptor beta chains from one specimen sequenced in a study of blood T cell repertoires in COVID-19. Using immunoSEQ multiplex PCR, the repertoire was profiled, and TCRdb retains in-frame clones only, with some absent. The table has about 270,000 clones, roughly nine tenths seen once. Material: peripheral blood. The receptors originated from a woman in her twenties or thirties with COVID-19, enrolled during active disease.

The V gene is TRBV7-9, the J gene TRBJ1-2; maybe TRBD1 (6 bases). The CDR3 spans 16 residues. Trimming removed 6 bases from V and 8 bases from J, with 25 bases in between. Germline V gives CDR1 SEHNR, CDR2 FQNEAQ (reference sequence). The CDR3 region is CASRGYEAGESRGYTF. CDR3 DNA: TGTGCCAGCAGGGGGTACGAGGCAGGGGAATCGAGGGGCTACACCTTC.

The chain has TRBV7-9 and TRBJ2-1, with TRBD2 matching over 11 bases. This CDR3 is built from 15 residues. The V gene end was trimmed by 5 bases and the J gene end by 2 bases; junction bases not matched to a gene: 2. CDR1 and CDR2 from the germline V gene are SEHNR and FQNEAQ (reference sequence). DNA for the CDR3: TGTGCCAGCAGCGTTAGCGGGGGGGCCTACAATGAGCAGTTCTTC. Its protein is CASSVSGGAYNEQFF. Looking up the rest from reference TRBV7-9 and TRBJ2-1 gives the full variable domain: DTGVSQNPRHKITKRGQNVTFRCDPISEHNRLYWYRQTLGQGPEFLTYFQNEAQLEKSRLLSDRFSAERPKGSFSTLEIQRTEQGDSAMYLCASSVSGGAYNEQFFGPGTRLTVL.

This chain links TRBV12-3 or TRBV12-4 with TRBJ2-1; 13 bases line up with TRBD2. V dropped 5 bases and J dropped 16; count of bases not matched to a gene: 8. This CDR3 contains 13 residues. The CDR3 DNA follows: TGTGCCAGCAGTCAACTACTAGCGGGGGGGCGTTTCTTC. It specifies CASSQLLAGGRFF.

The chain carries TRBV5-1 and TRBJ2-1; 7 bases map to TRBD1. The V segment lost 0 bases and the J segment 6 bases; nucleotides outside the gene matches: 9. The length of the CDR3 is 16 residues. Germline CDR1 reads SGHRS; CDR2 reads YFSETQ. Here the CDR3 DNA reads TGCGCCAGCAGCTTGGCGGACAGGCCCGTCCTCAATGAGCAGTTCTTC. Its translation is CASSLADRPVLNEQFF.

This chain joins TRBV7-9 and TRBJ2-7; 10 positions agree with TRBD2. The ends lost 6 bases at V and 3 bases at J; junction bases unmatched: 11. The germline V gene encodes CDR1 SEHNR and CDR2 FQNEAQ (reference sequence). This CDR3 contains 16 residues. For the CDR3, the DNA is TGTGCCAGCAGTCGAGATAGCGGGGGGCCTGTCTACGAGCAGTACTTC. Translated, it gives CASSRDSGGPVYEQYF.

The chain employs TRBV7-6 and TRBJ2-7; unclear D gene. The CDR3 extends over 17 amino acids. Trimming shortened V by 5 bases and J by 2 bases, and 22 bases separated the two germline ends. Per the germline V gene, CDR1 is SGHVS and CDR2 is FNYEAQ. The CDR3 protein is CASSPRPGGYETYEQYF. CDR3 coding DNA: TGTGCCAGCAGCCCTAGGCCGGGTGGATATGAGACCTACGAGCAGTACTTC.

This chain links TRBV19 with TRBJ1-5; 10 positions match TRBD1. This CDR3 comprises 14 residues. Germline values: CDR1 LNHDA, CDR2 SQIVND (reference sequence). The junction had 3 bases not matched to a gene; V was cut back by 4 bases and J by 6 bases. The CDR3 DNA sequence: TGTGCCAGTAGTAGGGGGACAGGGGTTCAGCCCCAGCATTTT. Its protein is CASSRGTGVQPQHF.

With respect to this clone: Different DNA sequences within this sample yield the same CDR3. The rearrangement links TRBV5-1 to TRBJ1-4; 8 bases are shared with TRBD1. The CDR3 runs 14 residues. J lost 8 bases, V lost 0 bases, and 3 bases had no gene match. Germline values: CDR1 SGHRS, CDR2 YFSETQ. CDR3 in DNA: TGCGCCAGCAGCTTGGGACAGGGGAACGAAAAACTGTTTTTT. Residues: CASSLGQGNEKLFF.

The V call is TRBV27, the J call TRBJ2-1; 8 bases match TRBD2. Germline lookup yields CDR1 MNHEY and CDR2 SMNVEV (reference sequence). With 5 bases clipped from V and 9 bases from J, the junction kept 18 bases outside the gene matches. The CDR3 sequence is 17 residues long. The CDR3 sequence is CASSREGAGDVQGEQFF. CDR3 nucleotide sequence: TGTGCCAGCAGTAGGGAGGGAGCGGGGGATGTTCAGGGTGAGCAGTTCTTC.

Here the CDR3 DNA reads TGTGCCAGCAGCGTCCAGGGGGCTGGGAATGAGCAGTTCTTC. This gives the protein CASSVQGAGNEQFF. The chain joins TRBV9 to TRBJ2-1, with TRBD1 identical over 8 bases. This CDR3 has 14 amino acids. The V gene end was trimmed by 2 bases and the J gene end by 7 bases; junction bases not matched to a gene: 5. The germline V gene encodes CDR1 SGDLS and CDR2 YYNGEE.

This chain connects TRBV19 to TRBJ2-1; 12 bases agree with TRBD2. The CDR3 is 16 residues long. Trimming took 3 bases from V and 9 from J; bases not matched to a gene: 9. Germline loops: CDR1 LNHDA, CDR2 SQIVND (reference sequence). CDR3 amino acids: CASSMVTSGGRGEQFF. DNA of the CDR3: TGTGCCAGTAGTATGGTGACTAGCGGGGGACGCGGTGAGCAGTTCTTC.

V usage is TRBV18 and J usage is TRBJ1-1, with D unresolved. The V end lost 3 bases, the J end lost 6 bases, and 8 bases lay between the germline ends. Germline V gene data show CDR1 as KGHSH and CDR2 as LQKENI. The CDR3 is 12 amino acids. Written as DNA, the CDR3 is TGTGCCAGCTCACCGGGAGGTGCTGAAGCTTTCTTT. Amino acid sequence: CASSPGGAEAFF.

This sequence joins TRBV10-2 and TRBJ1-4; TRBD1 is a possible D gene (5 bases). The CDR3 loop spans 15 amino acids. In germline, CDR1 is WSHSY, CDR2 SAAADI. V dropped 4 bases and J dropped 1 base, with 10 bases sitting between them. This CDR3 is CASSGAGQTNEKLFF. DNA of the CDR3: TGCGCCAGCAGTGGGGCGGGGCAAACTAATGAAAAACTGTTTTTT.

The chain couples TRBV2 to TRBJ2-3, with 7 bases lining up with TRBD1. The V gene end was trimmed by 8 bases and the J gene end by 4 bases; junction bases not matched to a gene: 3. The germline CDR1 and CDR2 sequences are SNHLY and FYNNEI. The length of the CDR3 is 12 residues. This CDR3 is CASSQGADTQYF. Written as DNA, the CDR3 is TGTGCCAGCTCCCAGGGGGCAGATACGCAGTATTTT. Drawing the rest from reference TRBV2 and TRBJ2-3, the complete variable domain is EPEVTQTPSHQVTQMGQEVILRCVPISNHLYFYWYRQILGQKVEFLVSFYNNEISEKSEIFDDQFSVERPDGSNFTLKIRSTKLEDSAMYFCASSQGADTQYFGPGTRLTVL.

J is TRBJ1-2 and V is TRBV12-3 or TRBV12-4; 8 bases match TRBD1. This CDR3 contains 13 residues. J gave up 7 bases and V 5 bases, and 6 bases lay outside the gene matches. This chain's CDR3 is CASSRQGKIGYTF. CDR3 bases: TGTGCCAGCAGTAGACAGGGGAAGATTGGCTACACCTTC.

The rearrangement joins TRBV5-6 to TRBJ2-7, with 13 bases fitting TRBD2. CDR3 length: 17 residues. Per the germline V gene, CDR1 is SGHDT and CDR2 is YYEEEE. The V gene end was trimmed by 0 bases and the J gene end by 0 bases; junction bases not matched to a gene: 3. The CDR3 nucleotides read TGTGCCAGCAGCTTGGCGGGACTAGCGGGGACCTCCTACGAGCAGTACTTC. Residues: CASSLAGLAGTSYEQYF.

This clone was recorded only once. V gene TRBV7-9 combines with J gene TRBJ1-2; 8 bases line up with TRBD1. V was pared by 4 bases and J by 8 bases, with 3 bases of the junction left unmatched. From germline, CDR1 is SEHNR and CDR2 FQNEAQ (reference sequence). This CDR3 is 12 amino acids long. The CDR3 spells CASSSGTGGYTF. The CDR3 nucleotides read TGTGCCAGCAGCTCGGGGACAGGAGGCTACACCTTC.

This clone was recorded once. The CDR3: CASSSTWTGDGYTF. CDR3 nucleotides: TGCGCCAGCAGCTCAACCTGGACAGGTGATGGCTACACCTTC. This chain connects TRBV5-1 to TRBJ1-2; 7 bases fit TRBD1. Germline CDR1 reads SGHRS; CDR2 reads YFSETQ. J was trimmed by 6 bases and V by 3 bases; bases with no gene match: 8. The CDR3 consists of 14 residues.

V usage is TRBV18 and J usage is TRBJ1-2, with a weak D call TRBD1 (6 bases). The germline V and J ends were trimmed by 3 bases and 0 bases, with 17 bases remaining between them. CDR3 length: 17 amino acids. Per germline, CDR1 KGHSH and CDR2 LQKENI. The CDR3 DNA reads TGTGCCAGCTCACCGGTGGGGGCCCTTGCGGCTAACTATGGCTACACCTTC. It specifies CASSPVGALAANYGYTF.

This chain links TRBV6-1 with TRBJ1-6; TRBD1 matches at 7 bases. The V segment lost 4 bases and the J segment 8 bases; nucleotides outside the gene matches: 11. The CDR3 consists of 16 residues. Germline V gene lookup returns CDR1 MNHNS and CDR2 SASEGT. CDR3 in amino acids: CASSAQGLVLYSPLHF. The CDR3 DNA is TGTGCCAGCAGTGCACAGGGGTTGGTGTTATATTCACCCCTCCACTTT.

The CDR3 DNA reads as TGTGCCAGCAGAGTTGGGGGGGCCTGGGATGAGCAGTTCTTC. Its translation is CASRVGGAWDEQFF. The rearrangement links TRBV2 to TRBJ2-1, with D possibly matching TRBD2 (7 bases). V lost 6 bases and J lost 8, with 17 bases in between. This CDR3 has 14 amino acids. Germline V gives CDR1 SNHLY, CDR2 FYNNEI. Full variable domain (missing parts from reference TRBV2 and TRBJ2-1): EPEVTQTPSHQVTQMGQEVILRCVPISNHLYFYWYRQILGQKVEFLVSFYNNEISEKSEIFDDQFSVERPDGSNFTLKIRSTKLEDSAMYFCASRVGGAWDEQFFGPGTRLTVL.

This clone appeared a single time. The chain carries TRBV7-2 and TRBJ2-7, with 8 bases fitting TRBD1. Looked up from germline, CDR1 is SGHTA and CDR2 is FQGNSA. The CDR3 runs 14 residues. The V gene end was trimmed by 8 bases and the J gene end by 4 bases; junction bases not matched to a gene: 10. CDR3 coding DNA: TGTGCCAGCCCCCCCAGGGGGCGCAGGTACGAGCAGTACTTC. It codes for CASPPRGRRYEQYF.

This chain connects TRBV29-1 to TRBJ1-2, with TRBD1 matching 9 bases. CDR3 length: 14 residues. Germline assignment: CDR1 SQVTM and CDR2 ANQGSEA. Trimming at V came to 4 bases and at J to 4 bases, leaving 7 bases not matched to a gene. CDR3 loop: CSVAGQGTIYGYTF. The CDR3, as DNA: TGCAGCGTTGCCGGACAGGGGACCATCTATGGCTACACCTTC.

The chain links TRBV19 to TRBJ2-7; no firm D call. CDR3 length equals 12 residues. V was trimmed by 6 bases and J by 5 bases, leaving 11 bases between them. Germline CDR1 reads LNHDA; CDR2 reads SQIVND (reference sequence). The CDR3 region is CASSPGPNEQYF. As DNA, the CDR3 is TGTGCCAGTAGCCCTGGGCCTAACGAGCAGTACTTC.

V gene TRBV2 combines with J gene TRBJ2-1; 8 nucleotides match TRBD2. CDR3 length: 16 residues. The junction had 9 bases not matched to a gene; V was cut back by 4 bases and J by 4 bases. Germline V CDR1 and CDR2: SNHLY, FYNNEI. This chain's CDR3 is CASSGPGTRYYNEQFF. CDR3 sequence (DNA): TGTGCCAGCAGTGGACCCGGGACTAGATATTACAATGAGCAGTTCTTC.

The chain couples TRBV5-1 to TRBJ2-5; unclear D gene. Germline CDR1 and CDR2: SGHRS and YFSETQ. V lost 2 bases and J lost 5, with 4 bases in between. The length of the CDR3 is 11 residues. CDR3 in amino acids: CASSFGETQYF. Written as DNA, the CDR3 is TGCGCCAGCAGCTTCGGGGAGACCCAGTACTTC.